This T cell receptor (beta chain) was observed in a study of blood T cell repertoires in COVID-19. Study-level information: Sample material is recorded as cDNA or gDNA derived from T cells, B-cell-depleted T cells, or PBMCs.

The CDR3 runs to 15 residues. V trimming: 3 bases; J trimming: 7 bases; junction bases outside the gene matches: 7. Germline V gene lookup returns CDR1 LNHDA and CDR2 SQIVND (reference sequence). The data were produced by immunoSEQ multiplex PCR, yet TCRdb's version contains in-frame clones alone and is incomplete. The table includes fewer than 30,000 clones, approximately 85% detected once. Sequencing was performed on peripheral blood. This TCR was recovered from a woman older than 75 with COVID-19, enrolled during active disease. The J gene is TRBJ2-1, the V gene TRBV19; 9 bases map to TRBD2. The CDR3 DNA sequence: TGTGCCAGTAGTATCGGGCGGGGGGGCACGAATGAGCAGTTCTTC. Protein: CASSIGRGGTNEQFF.